This T cell receptor beta chain originates from a study of post-analysis software for immune sequencing data. Study summary: The disease courses spanned relapsing-remitting, secondary progressive and progressive-relapsing forms of multiple sclerosis. Study-level findings and limits: With F measure, samples from one preparation batch clustered together strongly. The normalized Chao1 diversity of multiple sclerosis patients was significantly lower than that of controls. Roughly five TRBV segments, including TRBV5-6, TRBV5-1 and TRBV20-1, were more frequent in patients than controls.

The V gene end was trimmed by 6 bases and the J gene end by 4 bases; junction bases not matched to a gene: 7. Germline V gene lookup returns CDR1 MDHEN and CDR2 SYDVKM. The CDR3 covers 14 residues. Unique molecular identifiers were carried by the TCR beta cDNA libraries. About 500,000 cDNA molecules were obtained per 1 to 10 million input T cells. TCRdb reanalysed the PCR reads using MiXCR and keeps one entry per CDR3 protein. The table lists about 540,000 distinct CDR3 sequences, less than 40% of them singletons, with 6% in the top ten. On this clonotype: As yet, its antigen is unknown.

This TCR derives from a girl aged 2-17 years with multiple sclerosis. Sequencing input: blood. This rearrangement joins TRBV28 to TRBJ1-2; the match to TRBD1 covers 8 bases. CDR3 loop: CASRRPTGAYGYTF. As DNA, the CDR3 is TGTGCCAGCAGAAGACCGACAGGGGCCTATGGCTACACCTTC.